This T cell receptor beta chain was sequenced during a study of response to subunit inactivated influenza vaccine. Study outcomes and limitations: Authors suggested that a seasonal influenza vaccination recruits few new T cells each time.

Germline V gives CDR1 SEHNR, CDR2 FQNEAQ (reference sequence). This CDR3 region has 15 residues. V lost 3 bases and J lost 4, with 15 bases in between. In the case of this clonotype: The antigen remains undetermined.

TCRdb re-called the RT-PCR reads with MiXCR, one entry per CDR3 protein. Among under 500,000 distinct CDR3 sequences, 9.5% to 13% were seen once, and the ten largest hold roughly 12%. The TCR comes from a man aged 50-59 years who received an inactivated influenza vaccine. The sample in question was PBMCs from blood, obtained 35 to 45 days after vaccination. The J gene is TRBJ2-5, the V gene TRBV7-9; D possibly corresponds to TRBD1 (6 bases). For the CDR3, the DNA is TGTGCCAGCAGCTTTAACAGGGATGTAAGAGAGACCCAGTACTTC. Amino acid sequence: CASSFNRDVRETQYF.